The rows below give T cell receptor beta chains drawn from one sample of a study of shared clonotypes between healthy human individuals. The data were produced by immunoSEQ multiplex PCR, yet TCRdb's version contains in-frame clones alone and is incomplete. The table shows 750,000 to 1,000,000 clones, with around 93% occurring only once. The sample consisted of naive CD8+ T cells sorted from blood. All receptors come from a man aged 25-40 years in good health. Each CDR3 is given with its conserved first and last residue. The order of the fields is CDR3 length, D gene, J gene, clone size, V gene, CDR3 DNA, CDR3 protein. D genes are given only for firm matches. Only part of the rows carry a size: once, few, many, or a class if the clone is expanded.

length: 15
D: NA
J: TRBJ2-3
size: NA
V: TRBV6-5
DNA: TGTGCCAGCAGGCCCTCACTAGCTAGCACAGATACGCAGTATTTT
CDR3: CASRPSLASTDTQYF

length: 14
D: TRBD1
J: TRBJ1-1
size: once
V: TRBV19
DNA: TGTGCCAGTAGTGTCCGACAGGGGTTCACTGAAGCTTTCTTT
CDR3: CASSVRQGFTEAFF

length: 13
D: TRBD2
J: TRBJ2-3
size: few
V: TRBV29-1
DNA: TGCAGCGTTGAGACTAGCGGGAGATATACGCAGTATTTT
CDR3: CSVETSGRYTQYF

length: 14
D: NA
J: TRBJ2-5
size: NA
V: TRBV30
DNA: TGTGCCTGGAGTTTGCTACAGGTACAAGAGACCCAGTACTTC
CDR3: CAWSLLQVQETQYF

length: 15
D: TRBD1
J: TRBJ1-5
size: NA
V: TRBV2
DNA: TGTGCCAGCACCCAGGACAGGGGAAGCAATCAGCCCCAGCATTTT
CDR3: CASTQDRGSNQPQHF

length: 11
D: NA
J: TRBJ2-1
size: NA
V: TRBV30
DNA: TGTGCCTGGACAGGCTACAATGAGCAGTTCTTC
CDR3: CAWTGYNEQFF

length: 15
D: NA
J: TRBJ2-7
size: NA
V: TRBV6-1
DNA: TGTGCCAGCAGTCTGACCCGGGACGGATCCTACGAGCAGTACTTC
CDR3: CASSLTRDGSYEQYF

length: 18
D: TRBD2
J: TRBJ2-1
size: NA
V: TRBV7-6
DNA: TGTGCCAGCAGCTCCGGGACTAGCGGGATCCCCTCCTACAATGAGCAGTTCTTC
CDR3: CASSSGTSGIPSYNEQFF

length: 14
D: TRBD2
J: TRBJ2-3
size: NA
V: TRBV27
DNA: TGTGCCAGCAGTTTGCTAGCGGTCACAGATACGCAGTATTTT
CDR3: CASSLLAVTDTQYF

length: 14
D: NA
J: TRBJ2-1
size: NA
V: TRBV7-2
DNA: TGTGCCAGCAGCTTGAGCTTTTCCTACAATGAGCAGTTCTTC
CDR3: CASSLSFSYNEQFF

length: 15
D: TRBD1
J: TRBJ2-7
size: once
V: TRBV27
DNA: TGTGCCAGCAGTTCAGGACAGGGGCCAACCTACGAGCAGTACTTC
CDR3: CASSSGQGPTYEQYF

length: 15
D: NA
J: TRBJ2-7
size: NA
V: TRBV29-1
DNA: TGCAGCGTTACTTTACAGCAAGCTAACTCCTACGAGCAGTACTTC
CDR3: CSVTLQQANSYEQYF

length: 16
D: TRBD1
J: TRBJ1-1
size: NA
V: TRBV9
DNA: TGTGCCAGCAGCGCAAAGCCAGGGGGAGGGTACACTGAAGCTTTCTTT
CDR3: CASSAKPGGGYTEAFF

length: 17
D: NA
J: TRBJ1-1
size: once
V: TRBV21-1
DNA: TGTGCCAGCAGCAAAGATGTGACTCGAAAGAGGGACACTGAAGCTTTCTTT
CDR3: CASSKDVTRKRDTEAFF

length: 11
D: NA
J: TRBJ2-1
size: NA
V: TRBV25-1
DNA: TGTGCCGGCAGTGAAGGACAGGAGCAGTTCTTC
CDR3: CAGSEGQEQFF

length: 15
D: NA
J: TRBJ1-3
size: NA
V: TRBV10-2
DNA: TGCGCCAGCAGTGAGGGGGGTCTCGGTGGAAACACCATATATTTT
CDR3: CASSEGGLGGNTIYF

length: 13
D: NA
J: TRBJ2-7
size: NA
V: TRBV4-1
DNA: TGCGCCAGCAGCCACGGACAGCCCTACGAGCAGTACTTC
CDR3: CASSHGQPYEQYF

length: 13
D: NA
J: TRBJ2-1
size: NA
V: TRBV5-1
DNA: TGCGCCAGCAGCTTGAGCAGGAACAATGAGCAGTTCTTC
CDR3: CASSLSRNNEQFF

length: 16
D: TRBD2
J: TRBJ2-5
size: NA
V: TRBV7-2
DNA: TGTGCCAGCAGTAACCAGCGGGAGGGCCATCAAGAGACCCAGTACTTC
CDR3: CASSNQREGHQETQYF

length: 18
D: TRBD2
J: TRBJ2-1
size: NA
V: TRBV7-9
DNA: TGTGCCAGCAGCTTAGCGGAGGCCCTAGCGGGAGGCTACAATGAGCAGTTCTTC
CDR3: CASSLAEALAGGYNEQFF

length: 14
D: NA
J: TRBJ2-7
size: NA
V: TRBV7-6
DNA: TGTGCCAGCAGCTACCTCGGCGGGGCTTACGAGCAGTACTTC
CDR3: CASSYLGGAYEQYF

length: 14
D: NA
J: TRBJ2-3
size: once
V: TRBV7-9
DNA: TGTGCCAGCAGCCCTTTTGGTCGGGCAGATACGCAGTATTTT
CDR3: CASSPFGRADTQYF

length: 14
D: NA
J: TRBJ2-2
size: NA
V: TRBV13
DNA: TGTGCCAGCAGCTTGGTTCGTGACACCGGGGAGCTGTTTTTT
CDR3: CASSLVRDTGELFF

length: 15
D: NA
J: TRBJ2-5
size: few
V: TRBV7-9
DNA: TGTGCCAGCAGCTTAGTCAGGGTCGGACAAGAGACCCAGTACTTC
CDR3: CASSLVRVGQETQYF

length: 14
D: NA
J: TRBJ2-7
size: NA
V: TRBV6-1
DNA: TGTGCCAGCAGTGGTGGATGGGGCCCCTACGAGCAGTACTTC
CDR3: CASSGGWGPYEQYF

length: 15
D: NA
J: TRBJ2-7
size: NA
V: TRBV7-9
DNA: TGTGCCAGCAGCCAGGGACCGCGGAATCATAGCGAGCAGTACTTC
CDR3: CASSQGPRNHSEQYF